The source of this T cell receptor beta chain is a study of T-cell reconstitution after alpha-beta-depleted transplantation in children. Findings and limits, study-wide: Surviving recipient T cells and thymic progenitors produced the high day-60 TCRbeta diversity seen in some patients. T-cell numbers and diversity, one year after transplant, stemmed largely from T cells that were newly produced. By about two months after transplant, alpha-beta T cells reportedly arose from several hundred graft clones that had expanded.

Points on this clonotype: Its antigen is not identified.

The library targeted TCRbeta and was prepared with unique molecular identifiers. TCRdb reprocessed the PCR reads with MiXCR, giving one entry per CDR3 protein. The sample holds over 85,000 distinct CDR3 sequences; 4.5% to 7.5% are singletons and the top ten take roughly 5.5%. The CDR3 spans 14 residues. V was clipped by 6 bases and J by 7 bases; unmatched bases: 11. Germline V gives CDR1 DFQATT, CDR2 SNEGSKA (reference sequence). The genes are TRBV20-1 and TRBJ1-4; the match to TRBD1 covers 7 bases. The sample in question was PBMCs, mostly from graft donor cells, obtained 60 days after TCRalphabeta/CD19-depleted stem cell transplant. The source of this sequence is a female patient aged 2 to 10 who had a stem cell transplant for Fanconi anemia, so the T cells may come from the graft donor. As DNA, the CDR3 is TGCAGTGCGACGCTCGGAGGGGGCGTTGAAAAACTGTTTTTT. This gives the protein CSATLGGGVEKLFF.